This T cell receptor beta chain was identified in a study of metastatic and nonmetastatic thyroid tumors. The CDR3 has 13 residues. Germline CDR1 LNHNV, CDR2 YYDKDF (reference sequence). V was cut by 6 bases and J by 2 bases, with 8 bases left in between. TCRdb re-clonotyped the PCR reads through MiXCR. The data show about 4,400 clones, roughly two fifths seen once. Among the patients, none had received any treatment before thyroid surgery. V and J are TRBV15 and TRBJ2-1, with D unclear. This receptor was obtained from a male donor with papillary thyroid cancer or a benign thyroid nodule (not recorded which). Some clones in this sample may be carry-over from other donors' samples. The sequencing sample was made of tumor tissue. The CDR3 bases are TGTGCCACCAGTAAACCGACCTACAATGAGCAGTTCTTC. Translating gives CATSKPTYNEQFF. Filled out from reference TRBV15 and TRBJ2-1, the complete variable domain reads DAMVIQNPRYQVTQFGKPVTLSCSQTLNHNVMYWYQQKSSQAPKLLFHYYDKDFNNEADTPDNFQSRRPNTSFCFLDIRSPGLGDTAMYLCATSKPTYNEQFFGPGTRLTVL.